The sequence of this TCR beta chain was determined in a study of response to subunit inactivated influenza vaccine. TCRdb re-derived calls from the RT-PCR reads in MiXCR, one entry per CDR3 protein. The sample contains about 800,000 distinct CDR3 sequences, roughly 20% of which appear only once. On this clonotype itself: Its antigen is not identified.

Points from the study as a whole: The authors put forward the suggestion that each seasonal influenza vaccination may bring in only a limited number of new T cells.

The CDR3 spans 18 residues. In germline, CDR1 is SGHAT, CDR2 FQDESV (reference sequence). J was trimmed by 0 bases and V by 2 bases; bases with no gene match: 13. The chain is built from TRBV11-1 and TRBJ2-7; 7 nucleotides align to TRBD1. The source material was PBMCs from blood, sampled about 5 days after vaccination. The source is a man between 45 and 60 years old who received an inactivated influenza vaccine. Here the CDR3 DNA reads TGTGCCAGCAGCTTAATCCCCGGTGAAGGACAGGCCTCCTACGAGCAGTACTTC. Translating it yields CASSLIPGEGQASYEQYF. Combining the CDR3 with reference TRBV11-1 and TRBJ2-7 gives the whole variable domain EAEVAQSPRYKITEKSQAVAFWCDPISGHATLYWYRQILGQGPELLVQFQDESVVDDSQLPKDRFSAERLKGVDSTLKIQPAELGDSAMYLCASSLIPGEGQASYEQYFGPGTRLTVT.